These 22 T cell receptor beta chains share one sample of origin, sequenced in a study of blood T cells in healthy people across ages. PCR was performed a second time for roughly 7 to 12 cycles using a sample-barcoded 5' primer and a J-beta primer mix. One entry per CDR3 protein results from TCRdb running MiXCR on the 5' RACE reads. The table lists roughly 1,300,000 distinct CDR3 sequences, 45% to 70% of them singletons. What was sequenced was blood. The source is a man aged 18 to 30 in good health.

V and J are TRBV29-1 and TRBJ1-1, with D possibly matching TRBD1 (5 bases). The CDR3 is 15 amino acids. Trimming shortened V by 5 bases and J by 1 base, and 17 bases separated the two germline ends. Germline V gene lookup returns CDR1 SQVTM and CDR2 ANQGSEA. The CDR3 coding sequence is TGCAGCGTTTTTGGGGGTCCAGATAAGAACACTGAAGCTTTCTTT. It yields the protein CSVFGGPDKNTEAFF.

The rearrangement uses TRBV7-2 and TRBJ1-1; 10 nucleotides align to TRBD1. The CDR3 is made up of 16 amino acids. Unmatched junction bases numbered 7, after V lost 5 bases and J lost 1 base. Germline CDR1 is SGHTA and CDR2 is FQGNSA. CDR3 loop: CASSRRTGGTNTEAFF. CDR3 bases: TGTGCCAGCAGCAGAAGGACAGGGGGAACGAACACTGAAGCTTTCTTT.

This clonotype appeared a few times. The chain links TRBV29-1 to TRBJ2-1; D call uncertain. This CDR3 has 13 amino acids. The germline CDR1 and CDR2 sequences are SQVTM and ANQGSEA. Trimming pared 7 bases from V and 9 bases from J, leaving 19 bases between. CDR3 coding DNA: TGCAGCGCCCCGGCTCCGGTCCAGGCTGAGCAGTTCTTC. It is translated as CSAPAPVQAEQFF.

CDR3 coding DNA: TGTGCCAGCAGTGATACCGGGACTAGCGGCTCCTACGAGCAGTACTTC. This encodes CASSDTGTSGSYEQYF. The rearrangement links TRBV2 to TRBJ2-7; 11 nucleotides match TRBD2. CDR3 length equals 16 residues. Germline V CDR1 and CDR2: SNHLY, FYNNEI. The V and J ends lost 3 bases and 0 bases, in that order; junction bases with no gene match: 4. Based on the CDR3 plus reference TRBV2 and TRBJ2-7, the full variable domain is EPEVTQTPSHQVTQMGQEVILRCVPISNHLYFYWYRQILGQKVEFLVSFYNNEISEKSEIFDDQFSVERPDGSNFTLKIRSTKLEDSAMYFCASSDTGTSGSYEQYFGPGTRLTVT.

The gene calls are TRBV29-1 and TRBJ1-1; no firm D call. The V gene lost 3 bases and the J gene lost 11 bases, with 16 bases spanning the gap. There are 12 residues in the CDR3. The V gene's germline CDR1 is SQVTM and CDR2 ANQGSEA. In DNA, the CDR3 is TGCAGCGTTGAGGCAGGTTCAGTTGGTGCTTTCTTT. Translation gives CSVEAGSVGAFF.

This clonotype came up a few times. The chain carries TRBV4-1 and TRBJ2-4, with 7 nucleotides matching TRBD1. The junction had 10 bases not matched to a gene; V was cut back by 4 bases and J by 7 bases. Germline-derived CDR1 and CDR2 are MGHRA and YSYEKL. This CDR3 is built from 15 residues. CDR3 protein: CASSRSTGRYNIQYF. CDR3 coding DNA: TGCGCCAGCAGCCGCTCGACAGGGAGATATAACATTCAGTACTTC.

The chain recombines TRBV7-9 with TRBJ2-5; 8 bases map to TRBD2. The CDR3 sequence is 10 residues long. The trim removed 11 bases at V and 4 bases at J, leaving 0 bases unmatched. Germline-derived CDR1 and CDR2 are SEHNR and FQNEAQ (reference sequence). This chain's CDR3 is CAAGGETQYF. In nucleotides, the CDR3 is TGTGCCGCGGGAGGAGAGACCCAGTACTTC.

Worth noting for this clonotype: Sequence at one end of the junction differs from germline and may be a read error. The rearrangement links TRBV29-1 to TRBJ2-1; D may be TRBD2 (5 bases). The CDR3 length is 14 residues. CDR1 and CDR2 (germline): SQVTM, ANQGSEA. The CDR3 nucleotides are TGCAGCGTTGTCGTCTCGGGGTCCTACAATGGGCAGTTCTTC. This encodes CSVVVSGSYNGQFF.

This rearrangement joins TRBV5-6 to TRBJ2-6, with D maybe TRBD2 (6 bases). The CDR3 spans 18 residues. From germline, CDR1 is SGHDT and CDR2 YYEEEE. V lost 2 bases and J lost 2, with 17 bases in between. CDR3 coding DNA: TGTGCCAGCAGCTTTCCCCAGGGAGGAATGACTGGGGCCAACGTCCTGACTTTC. As protein: CASSFPQGGMTGANVLTF.

The chain uses TRBV12-3 or TRBV12-4 and TRBJ2-1; D unclear. The CDR3 loop spans 14 amino acids. Between the trimmed V and J ends, which lost 3 bases and 6 bases, there was a span of 12 bases. The chain's CDR3 is CASSLSVRPNEQFF. DNA for the CDR3: TGTGCCAGCAGTTTGAGCGTCAGGCCCAATGAGCAGTTCTTC.

The chain links TRBV4-1 to TRBJ1-2; 8 nucleotides match TRBD1. This CDR3 is 15 amino acids long. Germline trimming cut 6 bases from V and 2 bases from J; bases unmatched to any gene: 8. Germline lookup yields CDR1 MGHRA and CDR2 YSYEKL. The CDR3: CASRDRVVSNYGYTF. The CDR3 region has the DNA TGCGCCAGCAGGGACAGGGTCGTTTCCAACTATGGCTACACCTTC.

This chain uses TRBV25-1 with TRBJ2-7, with D unresolved. CDR1 and CDR2 from the germline V gene are MGHDK and SYGVNS. Trimming took 8 bases from V and 2 from J, leaving 4 bases between them. The CDR3 has 10 amino acids. The CDR3 loop is CASPTYEQYF. CDR3 DNA: TGTGCCAGCCCCACCTACGAGCAGTACTTC.

This chain's CDR3 is CASQSLGPYEQYF. CDR3 DNA: TGTGCCAGCCAATCTCTAGGGCCCTACGAGCAGTACTTC. The rearrangement uses TRBV28 and TRBJ2-7; D unresolved. This CDR3 is 13 amino acids long. V was clipped by 8 bases and J by 2 bases, with 13 bases between them. The germline gives CDR1 MDHEN, CDR2 SYDVKM. Variable domain in full (rest from reference TRBV28 and TRBJ2-7): DVKVTQSSRYLVKRTGEKVFLECVQDMDHENMFWYRQDPGLGLRLIYFSYDVKMKEKGDIPEGYSVSREKKERFSLILESASTNQTSMYLCASQSLGPYEQYFGPGTRLTVT.

With regard to this clonotype: The junction departs from germline at one end; a sequencing error may be responsible. V and J are TRBV29-1 and TRBJ2-7; 9 bases agree with TRBD2. CDR1 is SQVTM and CDR2 is ANQGSEA in the germline V gene. The CDR3 consists of 15 residues. CDR3 residues: CSIEEDLAGTYEQYF. In DNA form, the CDR3 reads TGCAGCATTGAAGAGGACCTAGCGGGGACCTACGAGCAGTACTTC.

This clonotype was seen a few times. This chain joins TRBV6-2 or TRBV6-3 and TRBJ2-7; unclear D gene. Trimming removed 7 bases from V and 10 bases from J, with 17 bases in between. The CDR3 contains 12 residues. CDR1 and CDR2 from the germline V gene are MNHEY and SVGEGT. For the CDR3, the DNA is TGTGCCAGCACAAGCCTCCCGTCGGACCAGTACTTC. This sequence encodes CASTSLPSDQYF.

The genes are TRBV6-2 or TRBV6-3 and TRBJ2-5; no clear D gene. Germline assignment: CDR1 MNHEY and CDR2 SVGEGT. The CDR3 consists of 16 residues. The V and J ends lost 7 bases and 0 bases respectively, with 18 bases between them. The CDR3 DNA is TGTGCCAGCAACCAGTTAAGTGCGAGGTACCAAGAGACCCAGTACTTC. The encoded protein is CASNQLSARYQETQYF.

The sample holds many counts of this clonotype. This chain connects TRBV12-3 or TRBV12-4 to TRBJ2-7; 7 bases are shared with TRBD1. The length of the CDR3 is 13 residues. V gave up 6 bases and J gave up 3 bases; unmatched junction bases: 5. CDR3 DNA sequence: TGTGCCAGCAGCCCTGGACAGGTCTACGAGCAGTACTTC. This sequence encodes CASSPGQVYEQYF.

The chain has TRBV7-9 and TRBJ2-6; weak D call: TRBD2 (6 bases). The germline gives CDR1 SEHNR, CDR2 FQNEAQ (reference sequence). Trimming cost V 3 bases and J 0 bases, with 12 bases left between them. This CDR3 is 17 amino acids long. The CDR3 region has the DNA TGTGCCAGCAGCTTTGGGGACTTCTTCTCTGGGGCCAACGTCCTGACTTTC. This codes for CASSFGDFFSGANVLTF.

The rearrangement uses TRBV29-1 and TRBJ1-2; D remains unclear. The CDR3 spans 13 residues. Germline assignment: CDR1 SQVTM and CDR2 ANQGSEA. V lost 3 bases to trimming and J lost 2 bases, with 10 bases between them. DNA for the CDR3: TGCAGCGTTGACCTGGATGCGAACTATGGCTACACCTTC. It encodes CSVDLDANYGYTF.

The chain has TRBV5-1 and TRBJ1-6, with TRBD1 as a possible D gene (5 bases). V was trimmed by 5 bases and J by 5 bases, leaving 8 bases between them. CDR1 and CDR2 from the germline V gene are SGHRS and YFSETQ. The CDR3 is 13 amino acids. The DNA for the CDR3 is TGCGCCAGCAGACCAGGGAATAATTCACCCCTCCACTTT. Translation: CASRPGNNSPLHF.

The rearrangement uses TRBV15 and TRBJ2-1; the D call may be TRBD1 or TRBD2 (6 bases each). The ends were cut back, 0 bases at V and 5 bases at J, with 11 bases in the middle. The CDR3 covers 15 residues. The germline V gene encodes CDR1 LNHNV and CDR2 YYDKDF (reference sequence). The CDR3 DNA reads TGTGCCACCAGCAGAGATCGGGGGCCCAACAATGAGCAGTTCTTC. It translates to CATSRDRGPNNEQFF.

V gene TRBV28 combines with J gene TRBJ2-7, with D possibly being TRBD1 (5 bases). The CDR3 extends over 14 amino acids. The V end lost 3 bases, the J end lost 0 bases, and 9 bases lay between the germline ends. CDR1 MDHEN and CDR2 SYDVKM come from the germline V gene. The CDR3 bases are TGTGCCAGCAGTTTGGACATTTCCTCCTACGAGCAGTACTTC. Amino acid sequence: CASSLDISSYEQYF.